This entry lists 18 T cell receptor beta chains sequenced from one sample in a study of T cells in Graves' hyperthyroidism and ophthalmopathy. Amplified regions were TCR beta CDR3 sequences from RNA transcripts. With the HTBI primer set, the TCR CDR3 went through a first round of RT-PCR. TCRdb reprocessed the multiplex PCR reads with MiXCR, giving one entry per CDR3 protein. The sample contains about 590,000 distinct CDR3 sequences, 15% to 17% of which appear only once. Input material: blood. The receptors shown here come from a woman under 40 with Graves' hyperthyroidism.

This clonotype was observed a handful of times. The V call is TRBV10-2, the J call TRBJ1-4; D remains ambiguous. Germline V CDR1 and CDR2: WSHSY, SAAADI. V was shortened by 0 bases and J by 10 bases, with 18 bases between the two germline ends. CDR3 length: 16 residues. In nucleotides, the CDR3 is TGCGCCAGCAGTGAGTCACGCCGACTTAAATTCGGAAAACTGTTTTTT. Encoded protein: CASSESRRLKFGKLFF.

In this sample, this clonotype turned up a few times. It may be a read error: a sequence one base away is much more abundant. The chain has TRBV28 and TRBJ1-5; a possible D gene is TRBD1 (5 bases). Germline values: CDR1 MDHEN, CDR2 SYDVKM. Trimming shortened V by 5 bases and J by 2 bases, and 10 bases separated the two germline ends. The CDR3 loop spans 14 amino acids. The CDR3 coding sequence is TGTGCCAGCAGTCTTGACAGCGGCAATCAGCCCCAGCATTTT. Residues: CASSLDSGNQPQHF.

The sample holds many counts of this clonotype. This chain connects TRBV20-1 to TRBJ2-2; D could derive from TRBD1 or TRBD2 (5 bases each). The germline V and J ends were trimmed by 2 bases and 4 bases, with 23 bases remaining between them. CDR3 length: 18 residues. Germline V gene data show CDR1 as DFQATT and CDR2 as SNEGSKA (reference sequence). The CDR3: CSARPPAGTQGSTGELFF. The CDR3 DNA is TGCAGTGCTAGACCCCCCGCCGGGACCCAAGGTAGCACCGGGGAGCTGTTTTTT.

About this clonotype: A single base separates this from a much larger clone, so it may be a read error. The chain has TRBV27 and TRBJ1-6, with D uncertain. Per the germline V gene, CDR1 is MNHEY and CDR2 is SMNVEV (reference sequence). The CDR3 has 12 amino acids. Here the CDR3 reads CTSSLSGSPLHF. CDR3 in DNA: TGTACCAGCAGTTTATCCGGGTCACCCCTCCACTTT.

The chain carries TRBV5-6 and TRBJ1-6; the D gene is possibly TRBD1 (5 bases). The germline V and J ends were trimmed by 4 bases and 3 bases, with 8 bases remaining between them. This CDR3 region has 14 residues. Germline CDR1 is SGHDT and CDR2 is YYEEEE. This CDR3 reads CASSTGYYNSPLHF. DNA for the CDR3: TGTGCCAGCAGCACAGGCTACTATAATTCACCCCTCCACTTT.

This clonotype was recorded at least ten times. The V and J genes are TRBV20-1 and TRBJ2-7; D possibly corresponds to TRBD1 (6 bases). The V gene lost 1 base and the J gene lost 6 bases, with 13 bases spanning the gap. Germline V gives CDR1 DFQATT, CDR2 SNEGSKA (reference sequence). The CDR3 loop spans 13 amino acids. In nucleotides, the CDR3 is TGCAGTGCTAGAGTCAGGGAAGGGGGCGAGCAGTACTTC. Translated: CSARVREGGEQYF.

This clonotype was detected a few times. V usage is TRBV6-5 and J usage is TRBJ2-1, with D unresolved. The CDR3 contains 14 residues. V was cut by 0 bases and J by 10 bases, with 13 bases left in between. Germline-derived CDR1 and CDR2 are MNHEY and SVGAGI. The DNA of the CDR3 is TGTGCCAGCAGTTACTCTCCCTCCGCTAACGAGCAGTTCTTC. Translated: CASSYSPSANEQFF.

The chain is built from TRBV9 and TRBJ2-1; D may be TRBD2 (5 bases). CDR1 is SGDLS, CDR2 YYNGEE, per germline. The CDR3 extends over 13 amino acids. V shed 0 bases and J shed 9 bases, with 10 bases lying between them. The CDR3, as DNA: TGTGCCAGCAGCGTAGGAGGGCTGGCTGAGCAGTTCTTC. It specifies CASSVGGLAEQFF.

This clonotype has more than one count but fewer than ten. No conserved phenylalanine or tryptophan ends this CDR3, so it is likely a read error. The chain couples TRBV12-3 or TRBV12-4 to TRBJ2-7; 14 nucleotides agree with TRBD2. V trimming: 4 bases; J trimming: 6 bases; junction bases outside the gene matches: 5. The CDR3 runs 15 residues. The CDR3 DNA sequence: TGTGCCAGCAGTTCGACTAGCGGGAGGGTGGCCGAGCAGTACCTC. Translated: CASSSTSGRVAEQYL.

Turning to this clonotype: A much larger clone is a single base away; this may be a read error. The genes are TRBV5-1 and TRBJ1-1; the match to TRBD1 covers 7 bases. Germline V gene sequence: CDR1 SGHRS, CDR2 YFSETQ. This CDR3 contains 15 residues. V shed 3 bases and J 5 bases; nucleotides not matched to a gene: 10. The CDR3 region is CASSSSDRAVTEAFF. The CDR3 DNA follows: TGCGCCAGCAGCTCGTCAGACAGGGCGGTGACTGAAGCTTTCTTT.

The J gene is TRBJ1-1, the V gene TRBV19; D call uncertain. The CDR3 covers 13 residues. V was cut by 8 bases and J by 4 bases, with 14 bases left in between. From germline, CDR1 is LNHDA and CDR2 SQIVND (reference sequence). This CDR3 is CASCSLPLTEAFF. CDR3 DNA: TGTGCCAGTTGTTCCCTGCCGCTCACTGAAGCTTTCTTT.

V usage is TRBV27 and J usage is TRBJ2-2; perhaps TRBD2 as D (5 bases). The CDR3 is 17 residues long. V shed 7 bases and J shed 0 bases, with 18 bases lying between them. In germline, CDR1 is MNHEY, CDR2 SMNVEV (reference sequence). The CDR3 sequence: CASILNRGPPNTGELFF. In DNA, the CDR3 is TGTGCCAGCATTCTTAATCGAGGGCCCCCGAACACCGGGGAGCTGTTTTTT.

This clonotype was picked up many times. The chain employs TRBV3-1 and TRBJ2-4, with 12 bases matching TRBD2. The CDR3 is 18 amino acids. Germline V gene sequence: CDR1 LGHDT, CDR2 YNNKEL (reference sequence). The junction had 8 bases not matched to a gene; V was cut back by 4 bases and J by 1 base. In nucleotides, the CDR3 is TGTGCCAGCAGCCGGGCGACTAGCGGGAGTGACGCCAAAAACATTCAGTACTTC. It codes for CASSRATSGSDAKNIQYF.

A few counts support this clonotype. The gene calls are TRBV7-2 and TRBJ2-5; 10 bases map to TRBD2. The CDR3 is 15 residues long. V was pared by 5 bases and J by 4 bases, with 7 bases of the junction left unmatched. Germline-derived CDR1 and CDR2 are SGHTA and FQGNSA. The CDR3 coding sequence is TGTGCCAGCAGCCAAGGTCGGACTAGCGGAGAGACCCAGTACTTC. It specifies CASSQGRTSGETQYF.

V gene TRBV7-2 combines with J gene TRBJ2-2; maybe TRBD1 (5 bases). This CDR3 region has 16 residues. CDR1 and CDR2 (germline): SGHTA, FQGNSA. V lost 2 bases, J lost 2 bases, and 12 bases lay in between. CDR3 DNA: TGTGCCAGCAGCTTAAGGGCAGGGTTTAACACCGGGGAGCTGTTTTTT. It translates to CASSLRAGFNTGELFF.

This clonotype occurred many times. This chain uses TRBV9 with TRBJ1-1, with no clear D. This CDR3 spans 14 amino acids. Germline V gives CDR1 SGDLS, CDR2 YYNGEE. The V and J ends lost 0 bases and 2 bases respectively, with 8 bases between them. In DNA, the CDR3 is TGTGCCAGCAGCGTAGTCATGGGAAACACTGAAGCTTTCTTT. It yields the protein CASSVVMGNTEAFF.

The rearrangement links TRBV27 to TRBJ2-1; TRBD2 matches at 11 bases. This CDR3 comprises 17 residues. With V trimmed by 4 bases and J by 7 bases, 12 bases remained unmatched. The germline V gene encodes CDR1 MNHEY and CDR2 SMNVEV (reference sequence). The CDR3 DNA reads TGTGCCAGCAGTTACCTGGGGACTAGCGGAGTTCCTAATGAGCAGTTCTTC. It yields the protein CASSYLGTSGVPNEQFF.

This clonotype was recorded at least ten times. This chain uses TRBV2 with TRBJ1-1, with D tentatively TRBD1 (5 bases). Trimming pared 8 bases from V and 2 bases from J, leaving 15 bases between. Germline V gives CDR1 SNHLY, CDR2 FYNNEI. The CDR3 runs to 14 residues. The DNA for the CDR3 is TGTGCCAGCGCTCTCCCGGGGCTAAACACTGAAGCTTTCTTT. Its translation is CASALPGLNTEAFF.